These 15 T cell receptor beta chains were sequenced from one sample in a study of blood T cell repertoires in COVID-19. Profiling relied on immunoSEQ multiplex PCR, and the TCRdb table lists in-frame clones only, not all of them. The sample has roughly 350,000 clones, about nine tenths seen once. Source material: peripheral blood. The receptors derive from a woman between 65 and 79 years old with COVID-19, enrolled during active disease.

The chain recombines TRBV6-6 with TRBJ1-6, with D unclear. Germline values: CDR1 MNHNY, CDR2 SVGAGI (reference sequence). CDR3 length equals 16 residues. V lost 5 bases, J lost 5 bases, and 16 bases lay in between. The CDR3 DNA sequence: TGTGCCAGCAGTACCGTAGGGAGGGAGGATAATTCACCCCTCCACTTT. This translates into CASSTVGREDNSPLHF.

The genes are TRBV4-3 and TRBJ1-1; 7 bases agree with TRBD1. Germline V gene sequence: CDR1 LGHNA, CDR2 YSLEER. Trimming at V came to 11 bases and at J to 3 bases, leaving 12 bases not matched to a gene. The CDR3 has 14 residues. The CDR3 nucleotides are TGCGCCGGAAGAGAGGGGGCCTTTGACACTGAAGCTTTCTTT. It encodes CAGREGAFDTEAFF.

This chain connects TRBV3-1 (or the pseudogene TRBV3-2) to TRBJ1-3; D may be TRBD1 (6 bases). The CDR3 extends over 15 amino acids. V dropped 0 bases and J dropped 7 bases, with 13 bases sitting between them. Germline V gives CDR1 LGHDT, CDR2 YNNKEL (reference sequence). CDR3 amino acids: CASSQDRWQGNTIYF. The DNA for the CDR3 is TGTGCCAGCAGCCAAGATAGGTGGCAGGGGAACACCATATATTTT.

This chain joins TRBV28 and TRBJ1-5; the D gene is possibly TRBD1 (6 bases). From germline, CDR1 is MDHEN and CDR2 SYDVKM. The CDR3 consists of 17 residues. V dropped 7 bases and J dropped 6 bases, with 25 bases sitting between them. This chain's CDR3 is CASKGWGIIAQGQPQHF. For the CDR3, the DNA is TGTGCCAGCAAGGGGTGGGGGATAATAGCACAGGGTCAGCCCCAGCATTTT.

This clone was picked up one time. The rearrangement joins TRBV6-5 to TRBJ1-3; TRBD1 agrees at 8 bases. The CDR3 is made up of 14 amino acids. The trim removed 8 bases at V and 2 bases at J, leaving 5 bases unmatched. Per germline, CDR1 MNHEY and CDR2 SVGAGI. In DNA, the CDR3 is TGTGCCAGCGCCGTGGACAGGGCTGGAAACACCATATATTTT. It is translated as CASAVDRAGNTIYF.

The V call is TRBV7-2, the J call TRBJ2-3; 9 bases fit TRBD2. Germline V gene data show CDR1 as SGHTA and CDR2 as FQGNSA. CDR3 length: 16 residues. Losses at the gene ends were 4 bases for V and 1 base for J; bases not matched to a gene: 6. Written as DNA, the CDR3 is TGTGCCAGCAGCTCAGTGGAGCGGGGGGGCACAGATACGCAGTATTTT. Amino acids: CASSSVERGGTDTQYF.

The rearrangement uses TRBV4-3 and TRBJ2-3; weak D call: TRBD1 (7 bases). The CDR3 is 18 amino acids. Germline loops: CDR1 LGHNA, CDR2 YSLEER. V was shortened by 0 bases and J by 0 bases, with 16 bases between the two germline ends. DNA of the CDR3: TGCGCCAGCAGCCAAGATCACCCGACAGGGACTAGCACAGATACGCAGTATTTT. It yields the protein CASSQDHPTGTSTDTQYF.

The V and J genes are TRBV24-1 and TRBJ2-3; TRBD1 agrees at 7 bases. J gave up 5 bases and V 5 bases, and 6 bases lay outside the gene matches. Germline CDR1 is KGHDR and CDR2 is SFDVKD. The CDR3 contains 14 residues. The CDR3 DNA is TGTGCCACCAGTGGCGTAGGGGGCCTAGATACGCAGTATTTT. This encodes CATSGVGGLDTQYF.

The chain has TRBV28 and TRBJ1-5, with 7 positions matching TRBD1. The CDR3 is made up of 16 amino acids. With 7 bases clipped from V and 0 bases from J, the junction kept 9 bases outside the gene matches. The germline V gene encodes CDR1 MDHEN and CDR2 SYDVKM. The CDR3 sequence is CASNIITGVSNQPQHF. The CDR3 DNA reads TGTGCCAGCAATATTATAACAGGGGTTAGCAATCAGCCCCAGCATTTT.

The chain recombines TRBV24-1 with TRBJ2-3; 8 bases are shared with TRBD1. Trimming cost V 6 bases and J 4 bases; bases outside gene matches: 5. The CDR3 loop spans 14 amino acids. Germline V gene data show CDR1 as KGHDR and CDR2 as SFDVKD. The DNA for the CDR3 is TGTGCCACCAGTCTGGACAGGGTCCCAGATACGCAGTATTTT. The encoded protein is CATSLDRVPDTQYF.

The CDR3 DNA reads as TGTGCCAGCAGTGATTCGACACCATCCTACGAGCAGTACTTC. Translating it yields CASSDSTPSYEQYF. The chain has TRBV2 and TRBJ2-7; D unclear. The length of the CDR3 is 14 residues. CDR1 and CDR2 (germline): SNHLY, FYNNEI. Trimming left V 3 bases short and J 1 base short, with 10 bases between.

The V gene is TRBV5-1, the J gene TRBJ1-6; 10 bases line up with TRBD1. V lost 5 bases to trimming and J lost 9 bases; unmatched junction nucleotides: 8. Germline values: CDR1 SGHRS, CDR2 YFSETQ. The CDR3 loop spans 15 amino acids. CDR3 in amino acids: CASRTGTGATSPLHF. The CDR3 DNA sequence: TGCGCCAGCAGAACCGGGACAGGGGCGACTTCACCCCTCCACTTT. Full variable domain (remainder filled in from reference TRBV5-1 and TRBJ1-6): KAGVTQTPRYLIKTRGQQVTLSCSPISGHRSVSWYQQTPGQGLQFLFEYFSETQRNKGNFPGRFSGRQFSNSRSEMNVSTLELGDSALYLCASRTGTGATSPLHFGNGTRLTVT.

Of note for this clone: The same CDR3 also results from other DNA sequences found in this sample. The V and J genes are TRBV5-1 and TRBJ1-2; 7 bases align to TRBD1. The length of the CDR3 is 11 residues. Germline V gene data show CDR1 as SGHRS and CDR2 as YFSETQ. J lost 4 bases, V lost 6 bases, and 0 bases had no gene match. In DNA, the CDR3 is TGCGCCAGCACAGGGGGCTATGGCTACACCTTC. Translation: CASTGGYGYTF.

A single count supports this clone. The chain recombines TRBV6-2 or TRBV6-3 with TRBJ2-5, with 8 bases identical to TRBD2. The CDR3 sequence is 16 residues long. J lost 5 bases, V lost 0 bases, and 8 bases had no gene match. The germline V gene has CDR1 MNHEY and CDR2 SVGEGT. DNA of the CDR3: TGTGCCAGCAGTTACTCGAACAGCGGGGGATGGGAGACCCAGTACTTC. Its translation is CASSYSNSGGWETQYF.

This chain links TRBV27 with TRBJ2-7, with D hard to call. The CDR3 contains 13 residues. Per the germline V gene, CDR1 is MNHEY and CDR2 is SMNVEV (reference sequence). With 2 bases removed from V and 3 bases from J, the gap between germline ends came to 8 bases. CDR3 nucleotide sequence: TGTGCCAGCAGTTTAACGGGTCGCTACGAGCAGTACTTC. Translation: CASSLTGRYEQYF.